The rows below give T cell receptor beta chains drawn from one sample of a study of T cell responses to AZD1222 COVID-19 vaccine. Sequencing was performed with immunoSEQ multiplex PCR; in TCRdb, only in-frame clones are kept and a portion is missing. Of about 73,000 clones listed, almost 90% are singletons. Sequencing was performed on peripheral blood, taken 28 days after the second AZD1222 dose. Source of these receptors: an adult who received the AZD1222 COVID-19 vaccine. Both conserved end residues are part of each CDR3. Each record gives: J gene, clone size, V gene, D gene, CDR3 protein, CDR3 DNA. D genes are given only for firm matches. For some rows the clone size is stated as once, few or many, or as a class when expanded; others skip it.

TRBJ2-3,NA,TRBV6-5,TRBD1,CASSYRDRNTDTQYF,TGTGCCAGCAGTTATAGGGACAGGAACACAGATACGCAGTATTTT
TRBJ1-5,NA,TRBV4-1,NA,CASSQPVQGRSQPQHF,TGCGCCAGCAGCCAACCTGTCCAGGGGCGTAGTCAGCCCCAGCATTTT
TRBJ1-3,NA,TRBV30,TRBD1,CAWRDTGGSGNTIYF,TGTGCCTGGAGGGATACAGGGGGCTCTGGAAACACCATATATTTT
TRBJ1-6,NA,TRBV3-1/TRBV3-2,NA,CASSQVSEGIYNSPLHF,TGTGCCAGCAGCCAAGTTTCTGAGGGGATCTATAATTCACCCCTCCACTTT
TRBJ1-2,once,TRBV5-4,TRBD1,CASRTGTGIPNYGYTF,TGTGCCAGCAGAACCGGGACAGGGATTCCTAACTATGGCTACACCTTC
TRBJ1-6,NA,TRBV19,NA,CASSTGPYNSPLHF,TGTGCCAGTAGTACAGGACCATATAATTCACCCCTCCACTTT
TRBJ1-1,NA,TRBV2,NA,CASRGMNTEAFF,TGTGCCAGCAGGGGCATGAACACTGAAGCTTTCTTT
TRBJ2-3,NA,TRBV9,NA,CASSVGPGAQYF,TGTGCCAGCAGCGTAGGTCCGGGGGCGCAGTATTTT
TRBJ2-5,NA,TRBV4-1,NA,CASSQEYYMETQYF,TGCGCCAGCAGCCAAGAGTACTATATGGAGACCCAGTACTTC
TRBJ1-2,NA,TRBV4-3,TRBD1,CASSQDWGQGATYGYTF,TGCGCCAGCAGCCAAGATTGGGGACAGGGGGCTACCTATGGCTACACCTTC
TRBJ2-3,NA,TRBV7-3,NA,CASSLSTDTQYF,TGTGCCAGCAGCTTATCCACAGATACGCAGTATTTT
TRBJ1-3,NA,TRBV3-1/TRBV3-2,NA,CASRDGNTIYF,TGTGCCAGCCGAGATGGAAACACCATATATTTT
TRBJ1-2,NA,TRBV6-2/TRBV6-3,NA,CASSTGPYGYTF,TGTGCCAGCAGTACAGGACCTTATGGCTACACCTTC
TRBJ2-3,NA,TRBV24-1,NA,CATSDFGGFTDTQYF,TGTGCCACCAGTGATTTTGGCGGGTTCACAGATACGCAGTATTTT
TRBJ1-5,NA,TRBV30,NA,CAWSVRGGAGYQPQHF,TGTGCCTGGAGTGTACGGGGGGGCGCGGGATACCAGCCCCAGCATTTT
TRBJ2-7,NA,TRBV9,TRBD1,CASSVEDRGLGQYF,TGTGCCAGCAGCGTGGAAGACAGGGGGCTAGGGCAGTACTTC
TRBJ2-2,NA,TRBV18,TRBD1,CASSLTGGALSGELFF,TGTGCCAGCTCACTGACAGGGGGCGCGTTGTCCGGGGAGCTGTTTTTT
TRBJ2-1,NA,TRBV14,TRBD2,CASSQALGRVGYNEQFF,TGTGCCAGCAGCCAAGCCCTGGGGAGGGTCGGCTACAATGAGCAGTTCTTC
TRBJ2-4,NA,TRBV25-1,NA,CASSESSLAKNIQYF,TGTGCCAGCAGTGAATCTTCACTAGCCAAAAACATTCAGTACTTC
TRBJ1-1,once,TRBV4-3,NA,CASSQGVGNAEAFF,TGCGCCAGCAGCCAAGGGGTCGGGAACGCTGAAGCTTTCTTT
TRBJ1-3,NA,TRBV7-8,NA,CASRRDKRLFSGNTIYF,TGTGCCAGCCGACGGGATAAGCGACTCTTCTCTGGAAACACCATATATTTT
TRBJ2-7,NA,TRBV10-3,NA,CAIGPNSYEQYF,TGTGCCATCGGACCCAACTCCTACGAGCAGTACTTC
TRBJ1-3,NA,TRBV7-9,TRBD1,CASSLSGQGHRNTIYF,TGTGCCAGCAGCTTAAGTGGACAGGGTCATCGGAACACCATATATTTT
TRBJ1-4,NA,TRBV18,TRBD1,CASSRDREEKLFF,TGTGCCAGCTCGCGGGACAGGGAGGAAAAACTGTTTTTT
TRBJ1-2,NA,TRBV7-2,TRBD1,CASSTTGPYGYTF,TGTGCCAGCAGCACGACAGGGCCCTATGGCTACACCTTC
TRBJ2-5,NA,TRBV30,NA,CAASGQGETQYF,TGTGCTGCTTCGGGGCAGGGTGAGACCCAGTACTTC